These 17 T cell receptor beta chains were all obtained from the same sample, sequenced in a study of blood T cells in healthy people across ages. The second PCR ran about 6 to 12 cycles with a sample-barcoded 5' primer and J-beta primers. A single record per CDR3 protein comes from TCRdb applying MiXCR to the 5' RACE reads. The sample lists about 1.1 million distinct CDR3 sequences, around two fifths occurring once. The sample consisted of blood. These TCRs come from a young man in good health.

The genes are TRBV5-8 and TRBJ1-4, with TRBD1 identical over 9 bases. The CDR3 is 14 amino acids. J gave up 7 bases and V 4 bases, and 5 bases lay outside the gene matches. Germline V CDR1 and CDR2: SGHTS, YDEGEE. This chain's CDR3 is CASSLRDRAEKLFF. CDR3 in DNA: TGTGCCAGCAGCCTCCGGGACAGGGCTGAAAAACTGTTTTTT. The variable domain in full, completed from reference TRBV5-8 and TRBJ1-4, reads EAGVTQSPTHLIKTRGQQATLRCSPISGHTSVYWYQQALGLGLQFLLWYDEGEERNRGNFPPRFSGRQFPNYSSELNVNALELEDSALYLCASSLRDRAEKLFFGSGTQLSVL.

The rearrangement links TRBV11-2 to TRBJ2-6; D unresolved. Germline CDR1 is SGHAT and CDR2 is FQNNGV. CDR3 length equals 15 residues. Trimming removed 0 bases from V and 2 bases from J, with 5 bases in between. The CDR3 bases are TGTGCCAGCAGCTTAGATGGGCCTGGGGCCAACGTCCTGACTTTC. Encoded protein: CASSLDGPGANVLTF.

This clonotype was counted only a few times. The chain employs TRBV7-2 and TRBJ2-3; D is unresolved. With 2 bases removed from V and 2 bases from J, the gap between germline ends came to 11 bases. CDR1 and CDR2 from the germline V gene are SGHTA and FQGNSA. This CDR3 region has 15 residues. The CDR3 sequence: CASSLRASYTDTQYF. Here the CDR3 DNA reads TGTGCCAGCAGCTTACGGGCGAGTTACACAGATACGCAGTATTTT.

The chain joins TRBV6-2 or TRBV6-3 to TRBJ2-4; 7 positions agree with TRBD2. The V gene end was trimmed by 3 bases and the J gene end by 0 bases; junction bases not matched to a gene: 5. Germline V lookup: CDR1 MNHEY, CDR2 SVGEGT. The CDR3 covers 16 residues. The CDR3 region has the DNA TGTGCCAGCAGTTATGGGAGGGGCATAGCCAAAAACATTCAGTACTTC. Translating gives CASSYGRGIAKNIQYF.

This clonotype was seen only a few times. The CDR3 sequence: CAISESGITDTQYF. CDR3 nucleotides: TGTGCCATCAGTGAGTCTGGCATCACAGATACGCAGTATTTT. The rearrangement links TRBV10-3 to TRBJ2-3; D gene unclear. Germline V CDR1 and CDR2: ENHRY, SYGVKD. V was trimmed by 0 bases and J by 2 bases, leaving 6 bases between them. This CDR3 has 14 amino acids.

The chain uses TRBV2 and TRBJ2-4; maybe TRBD2 (5 bases). This CDR3 has 15 residues. Trimming took off 4 bases at V and 0 bases at J, with 10 bases between the two ends. Looked up from germline, CDR1 is SNHLY and CDR2 is FYNNEI. The CDR3 DNA is TGTGCCAGCAGTGCTAACGGGGTAGCCAAAAACATTCAGTACTTC. Translated: CASSANGVAKNIQYF. Full variable domain (outside the CDR3, taken from reference TRBV2 and TRBJ2-4): EPEVTQTPSHQVTQMGQEVILRCVPISNHLYFYWYRQILGQKVEFLVSFYNNEISEKSEIFDDQFSVERPDGSNFTLKIRSTKLEDSAMYFCASSANGVAKNIQYFGAGTRLSVL.

With regard to this clonotype: Mismatch with germline at one junction end may stem from a read error. The chain joins TRBV9 to TRBJ2-1, with D unclear. This CDR3 has 14 residues. Germline V gene lookup returns CDR1 SGDLS and CDR2 YYNGEE. In DNA, the CDR3 is TGTACCAGCAGCGCTGAGTCTACCTACAATGAGCAGTTCTTC. The encoded protein is CTSSAESTYNEQFF.

The rearrangement joins TRBV30 to TRBJ1-2, with 8 bases that match TRBD1. The germline CDR1 and CDR2 sequences are GTSNPN and SVGIG (reference sequence). With V trimmed by 3 bases and J by 5 bases, 2 bases remained unmatched. This CDR3 is 12 amino acids long. CDR3 coding DNA: TGTGCCTGGAGGGACAGGGAGTATGGCTACACCTTC. Translated: CAWRDREYGYTF.

In this sample, this clonotype turned up a few times. The chain carries TRBV29-1 and TRBJ2-1; D perhaps matches TRBD1 (5 bases). Per germline, CDR1 SQVTM and CDR2 ANQGSEA. The V end lost 6 bases, the J end lost 4 bases, and 7 bases lay between the germline ends. This CDR3 has 11 amino acids. The CDR3: CSVDTYNEQFF. The CDR3 DNA sequence: TGCAGCGTGGACACATACAATGAGCAGTTCTTC.

The chain uses TRBV20-1 and TRBJ1-2; TRBD1 might be the D (5 bases). The germline V and J ends were trimmed by 4 bases and 8 bases, with 20 bases remaining between them. Per the germline V gene, CDR1 is DFQATT and CDR2 is SNEGSKA (reference sequence). This CDR3 has 14 amino acids. CDR3 sequence (DNA): TGCAGTGCTAAAAGGACGGGGACGAAAGTAGGCTACACCTTC. Translation gives CSAKRTGTKVGYTF.

The gene calls are TRBV6-5 and TRBJ2-3; 7 bases match TRBD2. With V trimmed by 6 bases and J by 1 base, 7 bases remained unmatched. The CDR3 loop spans 15 amino acids. In germline, CDR1 is MNHEY, CDR2 SVGAGI. The CDR3: CASRNPSGGTDTQYF. In DNA, the CDR3 is TGTGCCAGCAGAAATCCCAGCGGGGGCACAGATACGCAGTATTTT.

This clonotype was found once. The V gene is TRBV7-9, the J gene TRBJ1-4, with D tentatively TRBD1 (5 bases). The germline gives CDR1 SEHNR, CDR2 FQNEAQ (reference sequence). Deletions cut 4 bases from V and 8 bases from J, with 17 bases between. This CDR3 is built from 15 residues. The CDR3 reads CASSSIGRGLEKLFF. CDR3 nucleotides: TGTGCCAGCAGCTCCATAGGACGGGGGTTGGAAAAACTGTTTTTT.

This clonotype has just a few counts. The V and J genes are TRBV28 and TRBJ1-4, with D unresolved. Germline V gives CDR1 MDHEN, CDR2 SYDVKM. Trimming cost V 2 bases and J 0 bases, with 7 bases left between them. This CDR3 has 15 amino acids. CDR3 sequence reads: CASSLNAATNEKLFF. As DNA, the CDR3 is TGTGCCAGCAGTTTAAACGCCGCAACTAATGAAAAACTGTTTTTT.

This clonotype was detected a few times. This chain uses TRBV29-1 with TRBJ1-3; D is undetermined. Germline V gene sequence: CDR1 SQVTM, CDR2 ANQGSEA. This CDR3 is 15 amino acids long. Deletions cut 4 bases from V and 0 bases from J, with 13 bases between. As DNA, the CDR3 is TGCAGCGTTGTAGGAAGAGGCCCCTCTGGAAACACCATATATTTT. Its protein is CSVVGRGPSGNTIYF.

The rearrangement joins TRBV28 to TRBJ2-5, with D perhaps matching TRBD1 (6 bases). Between the trimmed V and J ends, which lost 4 bases and 11 bases, there was a span of 14 bases. Germline V CDR1 and CDR2: MDHEN, SYDVKM. This CDR3 has 12 amino acids. Here the CDR3 DNA reads TGTGCCAGCAGTTCCACAGGGCTTGGGCAGTACTTC. Protein: CASSSTGLGQYF. The full variable domain, in which reference TRBV28 and TRBJ2-5 provide the parts outside the CDR3, is DVKVTQSSRYLVKRTGEKVFLECVQDMDHENMFWYRQDPGLGLRLIYFSYDVKMKEKGDIPEGYSVSREKKERFSLILESASTNQTSMYLCASSSTGLGQYFGPGTRLLVL.

The chain is built from TRBV6-2 or TRBV6-3 and TRBJ1-2, with no clear D. The CDR3 has 14 residues. The germline V gene encodes CDR1 MNHEY and CDR2 SVGEGT. Deletions cut 6 bases from V and 8 bases from J, with 19 bases between. The CDR3 region has the DNA TGTGCCAGCAGCCCCCTAAACAGAGAATACGGCTACACCTTC. Its protein product is CASSPLNREYGYTF.

The chain has TRBV5-6 and TRBJ1-6; D is unclear. CDR3 length: 14 residues. CDR1 and CDR2 from the germline V gene are SGHDT and YYEEEE. V gave up 4 bases and J gave up 7 bases, with 12 bases separating them. The DNA for the CDR3 is TGTGCCAGCAGCCGGGAACAGAAGAATTCACCCCTCCACTTT. It encodes CASSREQKNSPLHF. Combining the CDR3 with reference TRBV5-6 and TRBJ1-6 gives the whole variable domain DAGVTQSPTHLIKTRGQQVTLRCSPKSGHDTVSWYQQALGQGPQFIFQYYEEEERQRGNFPDRFSGHQFPNYSSELNVNALLLGDSALYLCASSREQKNSPLHFGNGTRLTVT.